The rows below give T cell receptor beta chains drawn from one sample of a study of vaccination and CD4 T cells after COVID-19. TCRdb processed the PCR reads anew with MiXCR; each CDR3 protein has one entry. The table has 13,000 to 15,000 distinct CDR3 sequences, 53% seen once. Their antigens remain unidentified. Material: CD4+ T cells from blood, cultured in vitro, obtained before SARS-CoV-2 vaccination. These receptors all stem from a human donor who had recovered from COVID-19. CDR3s include the opening cysteine and the closing phenylalanine or tryptophan. The D gene is left open where the match is weak. Size is omitted from some rows. Given values are once, few, many or a class for expanded clones.

V gene	D gene	J gene	clone size	CDR3 protein	CDR3 DNA
TRBV7-2	TRBD1	TRBJ2-5	once	CASGLVGTGYQETQYF	TGTGCCAGCGGCTTAGTTGGGACAGGTTATCAAGAGACCCAGTACTTC
TRBV12-3/TRBV12-4	NA	TRBJ1-2	NA	CASSNRNYGYTF	TGTGCCAGCAGCAATAGGAACTATGGCTACACCTTC
TRBV20-1	TRBD1	TRBJ1-6	few	CSARESGQNNSPLHF	TGCAGTGCTAGAGAATCGGGACAGAATAATTCACCCCTCCACTTT
TRBV5-4	NA	TRBJ1-2	few	CASSQLQGNYGYTF	TGTGCCAGCAGCCAATTGCAAGGGAATTATGGCTACACCTTC
TRBV7-3	TRBD2	TRBJ2-7	NA	CASSLPGLGEQYF	TGTGCCAGCAGCTTACCAGGACTAGGCGAGCAGTACTTC
TRBV7-8	NA	TRBJ2-1	once	CASSGTSYNEQFF	TGTGCCAGCAGTGGGACCTCCTACAATGAGCAGTTCTTC
TRBV6-1	TRBD1	TRBJ1-6	few	CASSHTGVGNSPLHF	TGTGCCAGCAGTCACACAGGGGTAGGGAATTCACCCCTCCACTTT
TRBV19	NA	TRBJ1-5	few	CASSGGKGVSNQPQHF	TGTGCCAGTAGTGGGGGGAAGGGTGTTAGCAATCAGCCCCAGCATTTT
TRBV6-5	NA	TRBJ2-5	few	CASSYDSQETQYF	TGTGCCAGCAGTTACGACAGCCAAGAGACCCAGTACTTC
TRBV6-1	TRBD1	TRBJ1-3	NA	CASSEQGALGNTIYF	TGTGCCAGCAGTGAACAGGGGGCGCTTGGAAACACCATATATTTT
TRBV5-1	NA	TRBJ2-1	NA	CASSLQGGNEQFF	TGCGCCAGCAGCTTGCAAGGGGGCAATGAGCAGTTCTTC
TRBV6-1	TRBD1	TRBJ1-1	NA	CASTRDRGSGTEAFF	TGTGCCAGCACTAGGGACAGGGGGTCGGGAACTGAAGCTTTCTTT
TRBV5-4	NA	TRBJ1-1	NA	CASSSDTEAFF	TGTGCCAGCAGCTCCGACACTGAAGCTTTCTTT
TRBV18	NA	TRBJ1-1	NA	CASSPGPGLGTEAFF	TGTGCCAGCTCACCGGGGCCGGGGCTGGGCACTGAAGCTTTCTTT
TRBV15	TRBD1	TRBJ2-7	few	CATSRTGDEQYF	TGTGCCACCAGCAGAACAGGGGACGAGCAGTACTTC
TRBV20-1	NA	TRBJ1-6	NA	CSASRDTNSPLHF	TGCAGTGCTAGTCGTGACACAAATTCACCCCTCCACTTT
TRBV20-1	TRBD1	TRBJ1-1	NA	CSAWTGVYTEAFF	TGCAGTGCGTGGACAGGGGTGTATACTGAAGCTTTCTTT
TRBV7-8	NA	TRBJ1-6	NA	CASTPAYPSNNSPLHF	TGTGCCAGCACCCCAGCTTATCCTTCAAATAATTCACCCCTCCACTTT
TRBV15	TRBD1	TRBJ2-7	few	CATSRVDRGYEQYF	TGTGCCACCAGCAGAGTCGACAGGGGGTACGAGCAGTACTTC
TRBV27	NA	TRBJ2-5	few	CASSPPTAETQYF	TGTGCCAGCAGTCCCCCGACAGCTGAGACCCAGTACTTC
TRBV7-2	NA	TRBJ1-2	NA	CASSSTGRYGYTF	TGTGCCAGCAGTTCGACAGGTCGCTATGGCTACACCTTC
TRBV11-1	TRBD2	TRBJ2-2	NA	CASKAGVNTGELFF	TGTGCCAGTAAAGCGGGAGTTAACACCGGGGAGCTGTTTTTT
TRBV24-1	NA	TRBJ2-3	few	CATSGWTPGKDTQYF	TGTGCCACCAGTGGTTGGACCCCCGGGAAAGATACGCAGTATTTT
TRBV11-2	NA	TRBJ1-2	few	CASSPLGGGTDGYTF	TGTGCCAGCAGCCCCTTGGGGGGAGGAACGGATGGCTACACCTTC
TRBV20-1	TRBD2	TRBJ2-5	few	CSANDGLAGRGFETQYF	TGCAGTGCTAACGACGGACTAGCGGGAAGGGGATTTGAGACCCAGTACTTC
TRBV7-2	NA	TRBJ1-5	few	CASSHGTGNQPQHF	TGTGCCAGCAGTCACGGGACGGGCAATCAGCCCCAGCATTTT
TRBV7-2	NA	TRBJ1-1	once	CASSFSRAVTEAFF	TGTGCCAGCAGCTTCAGTAGGGCAGTCACTGAAGCTTTCTTT
TRBV11-2	NA	TRBJ2-1	NA	CASSLEGRTSYNEQFF	TGTGCCAGCAGCTTAGAGGGGCGTACGTCCTACAATGAGCAGTTCTTC
TRBV28	NA	TRBJ1-1	once	CASSLPLGQNTEAFF	TGTGCCAGCAGTTTGCCGTTGGGGCAGAACACTGAAGCTTTCTTT
TRBV7-2	NA	TRBJ2-7	NA	CASSPRGNSYEQYF	TGTGCCAGCAGCCCTCGTGGCAACTCCTACGAGCAGTACTTC
TRBV7-3	NA	TRBJ1-1	NA	CASSSEPGARTEAFF	TGTGCCAGCAGCTCGGAACCAGGGGCCCGAACTGAAGCTTTCTTT
TRBV11-3	NA	TRBJ2-7	few	CASSSRDGTYEQYF	TGTGCCAGCAGCTCGAGGGACGGAACTTACGAGCAGTACTTC
TRBV30	NA	TRBJ1-2	NA	CAWSVGSAGYTF	TGTGCCTGGAGTGTAGGGAGCGCTGGCTACACCTTC
TRBV20-1	TRBD2	TRBJ2-1	NA	CSARDFSGGPNEQFF	TGCAGTGCTAGAGATTTTAGCGGGGGGCCGAATGAGCAGTTCTTC
TRBV19	TRBD1	TRBJ1-1	NA	CASSFQGATNTEAFF	TGTGCCAGTAGTTTTCAGGGGGCCACTAACACTGAAGCTTTCTTT
TRBV28	TRBD1	TRBJ1-2	NA	CASIGRTGGTNGYTF	TGTGCCAGCATTGGTCGGACAGGGGGTACTAATGGCTACACCTTC